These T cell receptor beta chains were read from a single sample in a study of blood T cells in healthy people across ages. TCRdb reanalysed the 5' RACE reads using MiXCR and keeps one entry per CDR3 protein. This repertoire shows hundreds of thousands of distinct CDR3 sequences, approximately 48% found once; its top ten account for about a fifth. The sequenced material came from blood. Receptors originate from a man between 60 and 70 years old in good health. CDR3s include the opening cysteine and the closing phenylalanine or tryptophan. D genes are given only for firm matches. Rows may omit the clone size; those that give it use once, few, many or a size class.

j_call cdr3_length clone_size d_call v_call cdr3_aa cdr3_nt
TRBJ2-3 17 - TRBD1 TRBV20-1 CSARVTGKKLRTDTQYF TGCAGTGCTAGGGTGACAGGGAAGAAGCTTCGCACAGATACGCAGTATTTT
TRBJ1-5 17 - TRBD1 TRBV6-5 CASSYRWTGVGNQPQHF TGTGCCAGTAGTTACCGGTGGACAGGGGTTGGCAATCAGCCCCAGCATTTT
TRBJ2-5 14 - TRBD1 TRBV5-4 CASRDRGDQETQYF TGTGCCAGCCGGGACAGGGGGGACCAAGAGACCCAGTACTTC
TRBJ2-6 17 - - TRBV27 CASSLERQSSGANVLTF TGTGCCAGCAGTTTAGAACGACAGAGCTCTGGGGCCAACGTCCTGACTTTC
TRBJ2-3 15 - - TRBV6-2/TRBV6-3 CASSYPRRAWDTQYF TGTGCCAGCAGTTACCCGCGGCGGGCGTGGGATACGCAGTATTTT
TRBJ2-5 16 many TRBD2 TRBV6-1 CASRAGTSGRQETQYF TGTGCCAGCAGGGCCGGGACTAGCGGGCGACAAGAGACCCAGTACTTC
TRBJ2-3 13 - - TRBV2 CASSVGIPDTQYF TGTGCCAGCAGTGTTGGAATTCCCGATACGCAGTATTTT
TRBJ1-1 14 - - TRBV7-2 CASSLRGMNTEAFF TGTGCCAGCAGCTTAAGGGGAATGAACACTGAAGCTTTCTTT
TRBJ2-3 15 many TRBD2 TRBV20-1 CSADKGLAGTDTQYF TGCAGTGCTGACAAGGGACTAGCGGGCACAGATACGCAGTATTTT
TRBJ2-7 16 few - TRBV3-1 CASSPHSRGRGYEQYF TGTGCCAGCAGCCCCCACTCTCGGGGGCGAGGGTACGAGCAGTACTTC
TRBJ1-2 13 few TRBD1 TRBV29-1 CSTTDRGGYGYTF TGCAGCACTACTGACAGGGGTGGCTATGGCTACACCTTC